Sequencing of this TCR beta chain was carried out in a study of T cells expressing NK-cell markers. In the study overall: The eight sequenced donors comprised seven who were HCMV-seropositive and one who was seronegative. Whole-study results and caveats: The study found these clonotypes also leading the CD3+CD56-NKG2C+ fraction in four donors. Of the CD8+ T cells in more than five donors, roughly 1.0-7.5% belonged to dominant NKG2C+ clonotypes.

In the case of this clonotype: Its cognate antigen is unknown.

TCRdb reprocessed the 5' RACE reads and keeps a single row for each CDR3 protein, giving no DNA. The sample holds around 180,000 distinct CDR3 sequences. Germline assignment: CDR1 LGHDT and CDR2 YNNKEL (reference sequence). This CDR3 is built from 14 residues. The sequenced material came from blood T cells: a sorted CD56 or NKG2C T cell subset, CD4+ or CD8+ T cells, or bulk PBMC T cells (not recorded which). The chain recombines TRBV3-1 with TRBJ1-2. This clonotype was sampled from a man aged 18-70 years in good health. This CDR3 is CASSQGGPLYGYTF. Based on the CDR3 plus reference TRBV3-1 and TRBJ1-2, the full variable domain is DTAVSQTPKYLVTQMGNDKSIKCEQNLGHDTMYWYKQDSKKFLKIMFSYNNKELIINETVPNRFSPKSPDKAHLNLHINSLELGDSAVYFCASSQGGPLYGYTFGSGTRLTVV.